The 26 T cell receptor beta chains reported below all come from one sample, sequenced in a study of T cells in localized non-small cell lung cancer. Measured with immunoSEQ multiplex PCR; TCRdb has only the in-frame clones, and not every one. The sample consists of 30,000 to 40,000 clones, 75% to 90% of them appearing once. The specimen was peripheral blood, collected before any cancer treatment. All receptors come from a man aged 40 to 75 with stage I lung adenocarcinoma.

The chain recombines TRBV29-1 with TRBJ1-5; D unresolved. The V gene lost 0 bases and the J gene lost 6 bases, with 9 bases spanning the gap. The CDR3 sequence is 13 residues long. Germline assignment: CDR1 SQVTM and CDR2 ANQGSEA. CDR3 DNA: TGCAGCGTTGAAGAGTCCCCTTTTCAGCCCCAGCATTTT. Its translation is CSVEESPFQPQHF.

The CDR3 sequence: CASTRQGTAYEQYF. CDR3 nucleotide sequence: TGTGCCAGCACCAGACAGGGGACCGCCTACGAGCAGTACTTC. The V call is TRBV5-4, the J call TRBJ2-7, with 8 nucleotides matching TRBD1. The CDR3 runs 14 residues. The germline gives CDR1 SGHNT, CDR2 YYREEE (reference sequence). V lost 6 bases, J lost 2 bases, and 7 bases stayed unmatched.

The CDR3 spells CASSLVGQGAVGELFF. DNA for the CDR3: TGTGCCAGCAGCTTAGTAGGACAGGGGGCTGTCGGGGAGCTGTTTTTT. The chain recombines TRBV11-2 with TRBJ2-2; TRBD1 matches 11 bases. The CDR3 loop spans 16 amino acids. CDR1 is SGHAT and CDR2 is FQNNGV in the germline V gene. Trimming removed 1 base from V and 7 bases from J; junction bases left unmatched: 5. Combining the CDR3 with reference TRBV11-2 and TRBJ2-2 gives the whole variable domain EAGVAQSPRYKIIEKRQSVAFWCNPISGHATLYWYQQILGQGPKLLIQFQNNGVVDDSQLPKDRFSAERLKGVDSTLKIQPAKLEDSAVYLCASSLVGQGAVGELFFGEGSRLTVL.

The chain has TRBV9 and TRBJ2-1; a weak D match, TRBD2 (6 bases). The germline V and J ends were trimmed by 0 bases and 9 bases, with 10 bases remaining between them. This CDR3 comprises 13 residues. Per the germline V gene, CDR1 is SGDLS and CDR2 is YYNGEE. CDR3 nucleotides: TGTGCCAGCAGCGTAGGACGGGAGACTGAGCAGTTCTTC. It is translated as CASSVGRETEQFF.

This clone was observed a handful of times. V usage is TRBV11-2 and J usage is TRBJ2-7; 10 bases are shared with TRBD1. The CDR3 consists of 15 residues. Germline CDR1 SGHAT, CDR2 FQNNGV. After removal of 1 base from V and 2 bases from J, the junction contained 2 bases not matched to a gene. CDR3: CASSLAGTGAYEQYF. For the CDR3, the DNA is TGTGCCAGCAGCTTAGCCGGGACAGGGGCCTACGAGCAGTACTTC.

V gene TRBV2 combines with J gene TRBJ2-5; 9 bases are shared with TRBD1. CDR3 length: 15 amino acids. The V and J ends lost 6 bases and 5 bases, in that order; junction bases with no gene match: 10. CDR1 SNHLY and CDR2 FYNNEI come from the germline V gene. The CDR3 sequence: CASRARTGVVETQYF. In DNA form, the CDR3 reads TGTGCCAGCAGGGCTCGGACAGGGGTGGTTGAGACCCAGTACTTC.

The rearrangement links TRBV7-8 to TRBJ2-7, with 7 nucleotides matching TRBD2. This CDR3 region has 13 residues. Germline-derived CDR1 and CDR2 are SGHVS and FQNEAQ. V lost 6 bases, J lost 4 bases, and 6 bases stayed unmatched. The CDR3, as DNA: TGTGCCAGCAGATGGGGAGGGAGATACGAGCAGTACTTC. This gives the protein CASRWGGRYEQYF.

This clone was recorded only once. The V and J genes are TRBV7-9 and TRBJ1-1; maybe TRBD1 (6 bases). CDR1 and CDR2 from the germline V gene are SEHNR and FQNEAQ (reference sequence). This CDR3 comprises 13 residues. Trimming removed 1 base from V and 7 bases from J, with 10 bases in between. CDR3 sequence (DNA): TGTGCCAGCAGCTTAGACAGGGACGGTGAAGCTTTCTTT. Its protein is CASSLDRDGEAFF.

This clone was seen only once. The chain is built from TRBV4-3 and TRBJ2-7, with 7 bases lining up with TRBD2. CDR1 and CDR2 (germline): LGHNA, YSLEER. The V gene end was trimmed by 5 bases and the J gene end by 2 bases; junction bases not matched to a gene: 12. The CDR3 totals 16 residues. CDR3 nucleotides: TGCGCCAGCAGCTCCAGCAGCGGGACGTCTCCCTACGAGCAGTACTTC. Amino acids: CASSSSSGTSPYEQYF.

The CDR3 spells CASGYGANTEAFF. DNA for the CDR3: TGCGCCAGCGGTTATGGGGCGAACACTGAAGCTTTCTTT. The chain employs TRBV5-1 and TRBJ1-1; TRBD1 might be the D (5 bases). Germline CDR1 is SGHRS and CDR2 is YFSETQ. The CDR3 sequence is 13 residues long. The V end lost 7 bases, the J end lost 1 base, and 11 bases lay between the germline ends.

This chain connects TRBV19 to TRBJ2-5; perhaps TRBD1 as D (6 bases). The CDR3 consists of 16 residues. V was trimmed by 2 bases and J by 4 bases, leaving 17 bases between them. Germline CDR1 LNHDA, CDR2 SQIVND (reference sequence). The DNA for the CDR3 is TGTGCCAGTAGTATAAGGGGGTTGGGGATTCGAGAGACCCAGTACTTC. This encodes CASSIRGLGIRETQYF.

This clone has only one observation. The chain combines TRBV7-3 with TRBJ2-1, with D tentatively TRBD2 (6 bases). The germline V gene encodes CDR1 SGHTA and CDR2 FQGTGA. This CDR3 is built from 14 residues. V dropped 4 bases and J dropped 5 bases, with 12 bases sitting between them. The DNA for the CDR3 is TGTGCCAGCAGCTCCCTGGGGGGTAACAATGAGCAGTTCTTC. Translated, it gives CASSSLGGNNEQFF.

The genes are TRBV4-1 and TRBJ2-1; 7 bases line up with TRBD1. The length of the CDR3 is 15 residues. The germline gives CDR1 MGHRA, CDR2 YSYEKL. The V segment lost 3 bases and the J segment 1 base; nucleotides outside the gene matches: 3. The CDR3: CASSHTGVSYNEQFF. The CDR3 nucleotides read TGCGCCAGCAGCCATACAGGGGTTTCCTACAATGAGCAGTTCTTC.

The chain employs TRBV20-1 and TRBJ2-1; D not resolved. The CDR3 has 11 amino acids. V was cut by 4 bases and J by 11 bases, with 12 bases left in between. The germline V gene has CDR1 DFQATT and CDR2 SNEGSKA (reference sequence). The CDR3 DNA sequence: TGCAGTGCTACCGAGTCCTACCAGCAGTTCTTC. Its translation is CSATESYQQFF.

The chain joins TRBV7-9 to TRBJ2-3; no reliable D call. Germline V gene lookup returns CDR1 SEHNR and CDR2 FQNEAQ (reference sequence). V was pared by 5 bases and J by 2 bases, with 5 bases between. The CDR3 contains 12 residues. CDR3 sequence reads: CASSGDTDTQYF. As DNA, the CDR3 is TGTGCCAGCAGCGGAGACACAGATACGCAGTATTTT.

This chain joins TRBV28 and TRBJ2-1, with TRBD1 matching over 12 bases. In germline, CDR1 is MDHEN, CDR2 SYDVKM. The CDR3 consists of 14 residues. The V and J ends lost 6 bases and 5 bases, in that order; junction bases with no gene match: 2. In DNA form, the CDR3 reads TGTGCCAGCAGAGGGACAGGGGGCGACAATGAGCAGTTCTTC. Residues: CASRGTGGDNEQFF.

This chain uses TRBV28 with TRBJ1-2; D remains unclear. This CDR3 is 14 amino acids long. Trimming left V 6 bases short and J 7 bases short, with 18 bases between. Germline V CDR1 and CDR2: MDHEN, SYDVKM. CDR3 sequence (DNA): TGTGCCAGCAGGTTGGGCACCCAAGGTTTTGGCTACACCTTC. Protein sequence: CASRLGTQGFGYTF.

The chain has TRBV14 and TRBJ2-3, with 12 bases identical to TRBD2. The germline CDR1 and CDR2 sequences are SGHDN and FVKESK. This CDR3 spans 16 amino acids. Trimming removed 0 bases from V and 4 bases from J; junction bases left unmatched: 2. CDR3 amino acids: CASSQERLAGADTQYF. The CDR3 region has the DNA TGTGCCAGCAGCCAAGAGAGACTAGCGGGAGCAGATACGCAGTATTTT.

The chain joins TRBV18 to TRBJ2-3; D gene ambiguous. With 4 bases removed from V and 2 bases from J, the gap between germline ends came to 10 bases. Germline V gives CDR1 KGHSH, CDR2 LQKENI. This CDR3 spans 14 amino acids. CDR3 in DNA: TGTGCCAGCTCACAGTCGGTCTTCACAGATACGCAGTATTTT. It is translated as CASSQSVFTDTQYF.

The J gene is TRBJ1-2, the V gene TRBV10-3, with D uncertain. This CDR3 is built from 11 residues. V was cut by 4 bases and J by 7 bases, with 7 bases left in between. The germline V gene encodes CDR1 ENHRY and CDR2 SYGVKD. This CDR3 is CAISADSGYTF. The DNA for the CDR3 is TGTGCCATCAGTGCCGACTCTGGCTACACCTTC.

The chain employs TRBV7-9 and TRBJ2-7; 8 nucleotides match TRBD2. Germline V CDR1 and CDR2: SEHNR, FQNEAQ (reference sequence). This CDR3 contains 17 residues. V lost 4 bases to trimming and J lost 4 bases; unmatched junction nucleotides: 15. CDR3 sequence reads: CASSSNHRTSIGYEQYF. The CDR3 DNA is TGTGCCAGCAGCTCAAATCACCGGACTAGCATAGGGTACGAGCAGTACTTC.

The chain recombines TRBV19 with TRBJ2-5; weak D call: TRBD1 (5 bases). V dropped 6 bases and J dropped 0 bases, with 14 bases sitting between them. Germline V gives CDR1 LNHDA, CDR2 SQIVND (reference sequence). The CDR3 runs to 15 residues. CDR3 protein: CASSQGTLYQETQYF. The CDR3 DNA reads TGTGCCAGTAGCCAGGGAACTTTGTACCAAGAGACCCAGTACTTC.

Concerning this clone itself: This same CDR3 is encoded by further DNA sequences in the sample. This chain uses TRBV15 with TRBJ2-5; the match to TRBD2 covers 9 bases. The junction had 1 base not matched to a gene; V was cut back by 3 bases and J by 2 bases. Germline assignment: CDR1 LNHNV and CDR2 YYDKDF (reference sequence). The CDR3 is 14 residues long. The CDR3 region is CATSRGLAQETQYF. In DNA form, the CDR3 reads TGTGCCACCAGCAGGGGACTAGCTCAAGAGACCCAGTACTTC.

This clone was picked up one time. The chain is built from TRBV28 and TRBJ2-1, with 10 bases aligning to TRBD2. After removal of 7 bases from V and 1 base from J, the junction contained 7 bases not matched to a gene. The CDR3 runs 16 residues. Germline CDR1 and CDR2: MDHEN and SYDVKM. The CDR3 bases are TGTGCCAGCACCTCTAGCGGGAGTCAGTCCTACAATGAGCAGTTCTTC. This translates into CASTSSGSQSYNEQFF. The full variable domain, rest sourced from reference TRBV28 and TRBJ2-1, is DVKVTQSSRYLVKRTGEKVFLECVQDMDHENMFWYRQDPGLGLRLIYFSYDVKMKEKGDIPEGYSVSREKKERFSLILESASTNQTSMYLCASTSSGSQSYNEQFFGPGTRLTVL.

This clone was seen more than once but under ten times. The chain joins TRBV10-3 to TRBJ2-6; a weak D match, TRBD1 (5 bases). The length of the CDR3 is 18 residues. Germline V gene data show CDR1 as ENHRY and CDR2 as SYGVKD. Trimming stripped 0 bases from V and 3 bases from J, with 15 bases between. The CDR3 protein is CAISESTREAYGANVLTF. The CDR3 DNA reads TGTGCCATCAGTGAGTCGACCAGGGAAGCTTATGGGGCCAACGTCCTGACTTTC.

V usage is TRBV12-5 and J usage is TRBJ2-3; a possible D gene is TRBD1 (6 bases). The V end was cut by 0 bases, the J end by 0 bases, with 13 bases between. The CDR3 contains 17 residues. Germline lookup yields CDR1 LGHNT and CDR2 FRNRAP. The CDR3 DNA reads as TGTGCTAGTGGTTTGGTACGGGACGGGACAAGCACAGATACGCAGTATTTT. Protein: CASGLVRDGTSTDTQYF.